This T cell receptor (beta chain) was identified in a study of blood T cell repertoires in COVID-19. Study details: Whether acute or convalescent, the COVID-19 samples came from the United States, Italy and Spain. T cells, B-cell-depleted T cells, or PBMCs supplied cDNA or gDNA.

From germline, CDR1 is SGDLS and CDR2 YYNGEE. V was cut by 4 bases and J by 0 bases, with 7 bases left in between. The CDR3 extends over 14 amino acids. Measured with immunoSEQ multiplex PCR; TCRdb has only the in-frame clones, and not every one. The sample carries approximately 250,000 clones, about 81% recorded once. Individuals drawn from approximately 26 US areas were about 18 to 95 years old. The TCR sequence derives from a man aged 25 to 45 with acute COVID-19. The sample comprised PBMCs or T cells enriched from blood (not recorded which). The chain has TRBV9 and TRBJ2-2; D ambiguous. The CDR3 sequence: CASSTYANTGELFF. In nucleotides, the CDR3 is TGTGCCAGCAGCACCTACGCGAACACCGGGGAGCTGTTTTTT.